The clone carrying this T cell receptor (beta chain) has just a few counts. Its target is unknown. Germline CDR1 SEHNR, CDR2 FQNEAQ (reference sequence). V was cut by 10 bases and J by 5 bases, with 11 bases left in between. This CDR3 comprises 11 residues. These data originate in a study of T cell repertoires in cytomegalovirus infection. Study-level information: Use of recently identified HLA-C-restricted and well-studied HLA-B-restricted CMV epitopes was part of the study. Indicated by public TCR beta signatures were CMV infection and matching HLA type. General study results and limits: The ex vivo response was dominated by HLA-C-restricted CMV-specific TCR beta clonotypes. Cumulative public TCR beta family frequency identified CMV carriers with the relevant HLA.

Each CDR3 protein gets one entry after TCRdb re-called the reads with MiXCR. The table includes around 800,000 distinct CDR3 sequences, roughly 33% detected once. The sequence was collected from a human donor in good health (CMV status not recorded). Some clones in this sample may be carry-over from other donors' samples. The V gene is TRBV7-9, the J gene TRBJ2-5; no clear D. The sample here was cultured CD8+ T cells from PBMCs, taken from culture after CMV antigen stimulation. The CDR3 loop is CATFAGETQYF. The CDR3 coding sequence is TGTGCCACCTTTGCCGGGGAGACCCAGTACTTC. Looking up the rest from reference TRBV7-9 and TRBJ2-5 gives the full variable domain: DTGVSQNPRHKITKRGQNVTFRCDPISEHNRLYWYRQTLGQGPEFLTYFQNEAQLEKSRLLSDRFSAERPKGSFSTLEIQRTEQGDSAMYLCATFAGETQYFGPGTRLLVL.